Presented here are 10 T cell receptor beta chains from one specimen sequenced in a study of blood T cell repertoires in COVID-19. Repertoires were generated with immunoSEQ multiplex PCR, while TCRdb's copy carries only in-frame clones and drops some. Found here are about 97,000 clones, 92% of them singletons; the top ten hold 1.9%. The sequenced sample consisted of peripheral blood. These receptors were obtained from a woman between 50 and 59 years old with COVID-19, enrolled during active disease.

The gene calls are TRBV10-3 and TRBJ2-1; 12 positions match TRBD2. Germline loops: CDR1 ENHRY, CDR2 SYGVKD. V shed 3 bases and J 8 bases; nucleotides not matched to a gene: 5. The CDR3 extends over 15 amino acids. This CDR3 reads CAISDLAGGRDEQFF. The CDR3, as DNA: TGTGCCATCAGTGACCTAGCGGGGGGGCGCGATGAGCAGTTCTTC.

This chain joins TRBV2 and TRBJ1-4; D unclear. The V gene's germline CDR1 is SNHLY and CDR2 FYNNEI. CDR3 length: 14 amino acids. Trimming took 0 bases from V and 7 from J, leaving 9 bases between them. In DNA, the CDR3 is TGTGCCAGCAGTGAAGCGCGGGGTCCTGAAAAACTGTTTTTT. Protein: CASSEARGPEKLFF.

V gene TRBV9 combines with J gene TRBJ2-2; TRBD2 matches at 7 bases. CDR1 SGDLS and CDR2 YYNGEE come from the germline V gene. The CDR3 is made up of 15 amino acids. V gave up 4 bases and J gave up 4 bases; unmatched junction bases: 7. As DNA, the CDR3 is TGTGCCAGCAGCAGCGGGAATTCGGGCACCGGGGAGCTGTTTTTT. Its protein is CASSSGNSGTGELFF.

The V call is TRBV27, the J call TRBJ1-5, with D maybe TRBD1 (5 bases). V was clipped by 1 base and J by 3 bases, with 10 bases between them. The CDR3 has 15 amino acids. Germline V gene sequence: CDR1 MNHEY, CDR2 SMNVEV (reference sequence). The CDR3 nucleotides read TGTGCCAGCAGTTTATTATACAGGTCCAATCAGCCCCAGCATTTT. Encoded protein: CASSLLYRSNQPQHF.

V usage is TRBV10-1 and J usage is TRBJ2-7; D possibly corresponds to TRBD1 (5 bases). This CDR3 is built from 16 residues. CDR1 is WNHNN and CDR2 is SYGVQD in the germline V gene (reference sequence). Trimming took 2 bases from V and 2 from J, leaving 16 bases between them. The CDR3 nucleotides read TGCGCCAGCAGTGAGAAGGCAGGGTCACATCCCTACGAGCAGTACTTC. It specifies CASSEKAGSHPYEQYF.

The gene calls are TRBV6-5 and TRBJ1-2; 9 bases agree with TRBD1. V shed 4 bases and J 8 bases; nucleotides not matched to a gene: 5. CDR3 size: 13 residues. The germline gives CDR1 MNHEY, CDR2 SVGAGI. The CDR3 DNA reads TGTGCCAGCAGTTTACAGGGGGCTGGAGGCTACACCTTC. It is translated as CASSLQGAGGYTF.

V usage is TRBV5-1 and J usage is TRBJ2-2; maybe TRBD2 (6 bases). The CDR3 is 12 amino acids. Trimming took 0 bases from V and 11 from J, leaving 8 bases between them. Germline CDR1 is SGHRS and CDR2 is YFSETQ. CDR3 DNA sequence: TGCGCCAGCAGCTTGGCGGGGGTCGAGCTGTTTTTT. Protein: CASSLAGVELFF.

J is TRBJ1-6 and V is TRBV19; TRBD1 matches at 8 bases. The CDR3 is made up of 16 amino acids. The ends lost 4 bases at V and 7 bases at J; junction bases unmatched: 9. Germline V gene lookup returns CDR1 LNHDA and CDR2 SQIVND (reference sequence). The CDR3 sequence is CASSTRGDRHNSPLHF. The CDR3 nucleotides are TGTGCCAGTAGTACCAGAGGGGACAGGCACAATTCACCCCTCCACTTT.

This chain links TRBV19 with TRBJ1-2; D possibly corresponds to TRBD1 (5 bases). The CDR3 loop spans 14 amino acids. Between the trimmed V and J ends, which lost 4 bases and 2 bases, there was a span of 11 bases. Germline V gives CDR1 LNHDA, CDR2 SQIVND (reference sequence). The CDR3 coding sequence is TGTGCCAGTAGTAGGTTACAGGTCAACTATGGCTACACCTTC. Amino acids: CASSRLQVNYGYTF.

The chain has TRBV19 and TRBJ2-3, with TRBD2 as a possible D gene (6 bases). Deletions cut 3 bases from V and 5 bases from J, with 9 bases between. The CDR3 runs to 13 residues. Germline assignment: CDR1 LNHDA and CDR2 SQIVND (reference sequence). The CDR3 here is CASSIEGGDTQYF. The CDR3 coding sequence is TGTGCCAGTAGTATCGAGGGAGGAGATACGCAGTATTTT.